Each of the 5 T cell receptor beta chains below was sequenced from the same sample in a study of siplizumab effects on memory and regulatory T cells. The data were produced by immunoSEQ multiplex PCR, yet TCRdb's version contains in-frame clones alone and is incomplete. The data show approximately 94,000 clones, 90% to 95% seen once. The specimen was CD8+ T cells sorted from blood. The receptors were gathered from a human donor in good health.

The chain employs TRBV7-9 and TRBJ2-1; D unclear. Trimming stripped 5 bases from V and 8 bases from J, with 13 bases between. CDR1 SEHNR and CDR2 FQNEAQ come from the germline V gene (reference sequence). The CDR3 has 13 amino acids. CDR3 amino acids: CASSLSLGDEQFF. In nucleotides, the CDR3 is TGTGCCAGCAGCCTCAGCCTCGGCGATGAGCAGTTCTTC.

The gene calls are TRBV27 and TRBJ2-7, with 7 bases identical to TRBD1. Germline lookup yields CDR1 MNHEY and CDR2 SMNVEV (reference sequence). The CDR3 consists of 15 residues. V was pared by 3 bases and J by 4 bases, with 9 bases of the junction left unmatched. The CDR3 DNA reads as TGTGCCAGCAGTTTGGACGTGACAGGGCCTTACGAGCAGTACTTC. Translation: CASSLDVTGPYEQYF.

This rearrangement joins TRBV5-1 to TRBJ1-2; the match to TRBD1 covers 12 bases. After removal of 4 bases from V and 4 bases from J, the junction contained 11 bases not matched to a gene. CDR3 length equals 17 residues. Germline V CDR1 and CDR2: SGHRS, YFSETQ. CDR3 sequence (DNA): TGCGCCAGCAGCCCGTATCTTCCGGGACAGGGGGCCTATGGCTACACCTTC. It codes for CASSPYLPGQGAYGYTF.

The chain combines TRBV9 with TRBJ2-7, with 13 bases lining up with TRBD2. The germline gives CDR1 SGDLS, CDR2 YYNGEE. The CDR3 loop spans 15 amino acids. The V segment lost 3 bases and the J segment 5 bases; nucleotides outside the gene matches: 5. Here the CDR3 DNA reads TGTGCCAGCAGCGACGGACTAGCGGGAGATCACGAGCAGTACTTC. Amino acid sequence: CASSDGLAGDHEQYF.

The rearrangement uses TRBV9 and TRBJ1-5; 7 positions match TRBD1. The CDR3 is 15 amino acids. V was clipped by 3 bases and J by 5 bases; unmatched bases: 8. From germline, CDR1 is SGDLS and CDR2 YYNGEE. The chain's CDR3 is CASSATDRVDQPQHF. Written as DNA, the CDR3 is TGTGCCAGCAGCGCTACTGACAGGGTAGATCAGCCCCAGCATTTT.